These 16 T cell receptor beta chains originate from one sample sequenced in a study of vaccination effects on CD4 cells after COVID-19. What these receptors recognize is not known. Only in-frame clones appear in the TCRdb table, and some are missing; sequencing was by immunoSEQ multiplex PCR. The table includes around 50,000 clones, 65% to 75% detected once. On approximately day 9 of culture, CD4+ T cells were separated out. PCR-confirmed SARS-CoV-2 infection occurred in the person between March and December 2020. The cohort was immunized with two doses of either the BNT162b2 or mRNA-1273 vaccine. Sequences were derived from CD4+ T cells from PBMCs cultured without peptide, sampled after COVID-19 vaccination. Receptors were obtained from a human donor who had a prior SARS-CoV-2 infection.

The chain is built from TRBV5-1 and TRBJ2-2; TRBD2 agrees at 7 bases. The CDR3 extends over 16 amino acids. J gave up 4 bases and V 4 bases, and 10 bases lay outside the gene matches. CDR1 SGHRS and CDR2 YFSETQ come from the germline V gene. CDR3 loop: CASSPRSGLGTGELFF. The CDR3 bases are TGCGCCAGCAGCCCGCGGTCCGGACTAGGCACCGGGGAGCTGTTTTTT.

This clone appeared once. The chain employs TRBV7-2 and TRBJ2-3; D not certain. This CDR3 spans 14 amino acids. CDR1 is SGHTA and CDR2 is FQGNSA in the germline V gene. The V and J ends lost 1 base and 0 bases respectively, with 5 bases between them. The DNA for the CDR3 is TGTGCCAGCAGCTTAGACGCTAGCACAGATACGCAGTATTTT. Amino acids: CASSLDASTDTQYF.

Within the sample, this clone is medium-sized (0.01 to 0.1%). The chain is built from TRBV23-1 and TRBJ2-7; 8 bases align to TRBD1. TRBV23-1 is marked as an open reading frame, function uncertain. CDR3 length: 15 residues. V lost 8 bases to trimming and J lost 4 bases; unmatched junction nucleotides: 13. CDR3 bases: TGCGCCAGCGATCTAAACTCAGGGGGCGGGTACGAGCAGTACTTC. This codes for CASDLNSGGGYEQYF.

The chain carries TRBV5-1 and TRBJ1-4; a possible D gene is TRBD1 (5 bases). V was trimmed by 4 bases and J by 7 bases, leaving 20 bases between them. Germline V lookup: CDR1 SGHRS, CDR2 YFSETQ. The CDR3 runs to 16 residues. The CDR3 DNA is TGCGCCAGCAGCCCCCGTACGCGGGACCTCGGTGAAAAACTGTTTTTT. Translating it yields CASSPRTRDLGEKLFF.

There are a few counts of this clone. The chain links TRBV7-9 to TRBJ2-7, with a weak D call TRBD1 (6 bases). CDR1 and CDR2 from the germline V gene are SEHNR and FQNEAQ (reference sequence). This CDR3 region has 15 residues. The V and J ends lost 5 bases and 3 bases respectively, with 17 bases between them. CDR3 bases: TGTGCCAGCAGCAAGAGCCCGGACAGCTACTACGAGCAGTACTTC. This sequence encodes CASSKSPDSYYEQYF. The full variable domain, in which reference TRBV7-9 and TRBJ2-7 provide the parts outside the CDR3, is DTGVSQNPRHKITKRGQNVTFRCDPISEHNRLYWYRQTLGQGPEFLTYFQNEAQLEKSRLLSDRFSAERPKGSFSTLEIQRTEQGDSAMYLCASSKSPDSYYEQYFGPGTRLTVT.

This chain joins TRBV5-6 and TRBJ2-7; TRBD2 might be the D (6 bases). Germline values: CDR1 SGHDT, CDR2 YYEEEE. The CDR3 covers 15 residues. Trimming removed 2 bases at V and 2 bases at J, with 14 bases between. Written as DNA, the CDR3 is TGTGCCAGCAGCTTAACGGGACTTTTAACCTACGAGCAGTACTTC. As protein: CASSLTGLLTYEQYF.

This chain joins TRBV7-9 and TRBJ1-4; perhaps TRBD1 as D (6 bases). Germline loops: CDR1 SEHNR, CDR2 FQNEAQ (reference sequence). Trimming removed 4 bases from V and 0 bases from J, with 6 bases in between. The CDR3 extends over 14 amino acids. CDR3 region: CASSYRATNEKLFF. The CDR3 region has the DNA TGTGCCAGCAGCTACAGGGCAACTAATGAAAAACTGTTTTTT.

The rearrangement links TRBV19 to TRBJ1-5; D is undetermined. The CDR3 totals 14 residues. The germline CDR1 and CDR2 sequences are LNHDA and SQIVND (reference sequence). With 3 bases removed from V and 3 bases from J, the gap between germline ends came to 9 bases. This CDR3 is CASSMNRDNQPQHF. CDR3 DNA sequence: TGTGCCAGTAGTATGAACAGAGACAATCAGCCCCAGCATTTT.

A single count supports this clone. The chain carries TRBV11-2 and TRBJ1-1; tentative D call: TRBD1 (5 bases). In germline, CDR1 is SGHAT, CDR2 FQNNGV. This CDR3 comprises 14 residues. The V gene lost 5 bases and the J gene lost 2 bases, with 12 bases spanning the gap. CDR3 in amino acids: CASSVGTRNTEAFF. The CDR3 DNA sequence: TGTGCCAGCAGCGTAGGGACTAGAAACACTGAAGCTTTCTTT.

The rearrangement links TRBV19 to TRBJ2-5; the D gene is possibly TRBD1 (5 bases). V shed 1 base and J shed 2 bases, with 5 bases lying between them. Germline values: CDR1 LNHDA, CDR2 SQIVND (reference sequence). The CDR3 covers 13 residues. The CDR3 loop is CASSIGQQETQYF. The CDR3 bases are TGTGCCAGTAGTATAGGACAGCAAGAGACCCAGTACTTC.

The chain uses TRBV5-1 and TRBJ2-3, with a tentative D call TRBD1 (6 bases). Deletions cut 3 bases from V and 6 bases from J, with 17 bases between. The CDR3 is 15 residues long. From germline, CDR1 is SGHRS and CDR2 YFSETQ. CDR3 region: CASSSRTVEADTQYF. The CDR3 DNA sequence: TGCGCCAGCAGCTCTAGGACAGTAGAGGCGGATACGCAGTATTTT.

The chain is built from TRBV19 and TRBJ1-1; 9 bases fit TRBD1. J lost 3 bases, V lost 8 bases, and 13 bases had no gene match. Per germline, CDR1 LNHDA and CDR2 SQIVND (reference sequence). The CDR3 totals 16 residues. DNA of the CDR3: TGTGCCAGTGGCAACCACCGGGACAGGGCCCACACTGAAGCTTTCTTT. Its translation: CASGNHRDRAHTEAFF. The full variable domain, its missing parts supplied by reference TRBV19 and TRBJ1-1, is DGGITQSPKYLFRKEGQNVTLSCEQNLNHDAMYWYRQDPGQGLRLIYYSQIVNDFQKGDIAEGYSVSREKKESFPLTVTSAQKNPTAFYLCASGNHRDRAHTEAFFGQGTRLTVV.

The chain combines TRBV11-2 with TRBJ2-5, with D perhaps TRBD1 (5 bases). The germline V and J ends were trimmed by 6 bases and 3 bases, with 23 bases remaining between them. Germline V gene sequence: CDR1 SGHAT, CDR2 FQNNGV. The CDR3 loop spans 17 amino acids. The CDR3: CASSSGVFDSLEETQYF. In nucleotides, the CDR3 is TGTGCCAGCAGTTCTGGAGTGTTCGACAGCCTGGAAGAGACCCAGTACTTC.

The gene calls are TRBV5-4 and TRBJ2-6; perhaps TRBD1 as D (5 bases). This CDR3 has 15 amino acids. The germline gives CDR1 SGHNT, CDR2 YYREEE (reference sequence). Trimming removed 2 bases from V and 2 bases from J, with 8 bases in between. CDR3 in amino acids: CASSLIGAGANVLTF. The CDR3 bases are TGTGCCAGCAGCTTAATAGGGGCTGGGGCCAACGTCCTGACTTTC.

The chain combines TRBV5-1 with TRBJ2-2, with D unclear. Germline CDR1 is SGHRS and CDR2 is YFSETQ. V lost 0 bases, J lost 3 bases, and 9 bases lay in between. The CDR3 totals 15 residues. The CDR3 protein is CASSLVRQDTGELFF. The CDR3 bases are TGCGCCAGCAGCTTGGTGAGGCAGGACACCGGGGAGCTGTTTTTT. The full variable domain, with the rest looked up from reference TRBV5-1 and TRBJ2-2, is KAGVTQTPRYLIKTRGQQVTLSCSPISGHRSVSWYQQTPGQGLQFLFEYFSETQRNKGNFPGRFSGRQFSNSRSEMNVSTLELGDSALYLCASSLVRQDTGELFFGEGSRLTVL.

For this clone: At the DNA level, this CDR3 is encoded by other sequences in the same sample as well. The chain carries TRBV7-2 and TRBJ1-5, with D perhaps TRBD1 (5 bases). Germline V CDR1 and CDR2: SGHTA, FQGNSA. V was trimmed by 1 base and J by 5 bases, leaving 6 bases between them. The CDR3 loop spans 13 amino acids. The CDR3 loop reads CASSLEGDQPQHF. Here the CDR3 DNA reads TGTGCCAGCAGCTTAGAAGGGGATCAGCCCCAGCATTTT. Together with reference TRBV7-2 and TRBJ1-5, the CDR3 gives the full variable domain: GAGVSQSPSNKVTEKGKDVELRCDPISGHTALYWYRQSLGQGLEFLIYFQGNSAPDKSGLPSDRFSAERTGGSVSTLTIQRTQQEDSAVYLCASSLEGDQPQHFGDGTRLSIL.